This T cell receptor beta chain was documented in a study of T-cell memory formation after mild COVID-19. Using constant-segment primers, 5'RACE produced TCR alpha and TCR beta cDNA libraries carrying sample barcodes and UMIs. TCRdb re-called the 5' RACE reads through MiXCR, storing one row per CDR3 protein. The table records 400,000 to 450,000 distinct CDR3 sequences, more than 15% of them present only once. The CDR3 runs 14 residues. After removal of 4 bases from V and 5 bases from J, the junction contained 5 bases not matched to a gene. Germline V gene lookup returns CDR1 SGHRS and CDR2 YFSETQ. Findings and caveats of the study: The study detected some responding clones in pre-infection memory, suggesting cross-reactive memory joined. Clones contracting across day 15 to 85 had a balanced CD4/CD8 profile; later expanding clones leaned CD4+.

As to this clonotype: Its antigen is not identified.

This chain connects TRBV5-1 to TRBJ1-1, with 10 bases lining up with TRBD1. This clonotype originated in a man aged 18 to 30 who had mild COVID-19 (a few samples of this study predate the infection). Cell type and time point are not known. Input material: PBMCs or a T cell subset sorted from them (not recorded which). This CDR3 is CASSGGTGETEAFF. CDR3 nucleotide sequence: TGCGCCAGCAGCGGAGGGACAGGGGAAACTGAAGCTTTCTTT.